A single sample is the source of the 6 T cell receptor beta chains below, sequenced in a study of cytomegalovirus exposure and HLA in healthy donors. Clones were read by immunoSEQ multiplex PCR, and TCRdb kept only the in-frame ones, dropping some. Seen here are 200,000 to 300,000 clones, around 85% observed once, and the top ten hold around 1.2%. The sequenced material came from PBMCs. These receptors came from a woman under 40 in good health and CMV-seropositive.

The chain joins TRBV28 to TRBJ2-5, with D possibly TRBD2 on 5 matching bases. V was pared by 5 bases and J by 4 bases, with 14 bases between. The CDR3 length is 14 residues. In germline, CDR1 is MDHEN, CDR2 SYDVKM. The CDR3 loop is CASSALLGGETQYF. For the CDR3, the DNA is TGTGCCAGCAGTGCCCTTCTTGGAGGAGAGACCCAGTACTTC.

This clone was counted at least ten times. The CDR3 protein is CASSLGESSGANVLTF. The CDR3 DNA is TGTGCCAGCAGCCTAGGAGAGTCCTCTGGGGCCAACGTCCTGACTTTC. This sequence joins TRBV9 and TRBJ2-6; D gene ambiguous. This CDR3 comprises 16 residues. CDR1 is SGDLS and CDR2 is YYNGEE in the germline V gene. Trimming took 4 bases from V and 0 from J, leaving 11 bases between them.

V usage is TRBV2 and J usage is TRBJ2-5; 7 bases are shared with TRBD1. CDR3 size: 14 residues. The V gene end was trimmed by 6 bases and the J gene end by 6 bases; junction bases not matched to a gene: 10. Germline V CDR1 and CDR2: SNHLY, FYNNEI. CDR3 sequence reads: CASSPLDREKTQYF. In DNA form, the CDR3 reads TGTGCCAGCAGCCCCTTAGACAGGGAGAAGACCCAGTACTTC.

The J gene is TRBJ1-1, the V gene TRBV7-9; D gene unclear. The V end was cut by 5 bases, the J end by 3 bases, with 13 bases between. The CDR3 loop spans 14 amino acids. Germline CDR1 and CDR2: SEHNR and FQNEAQ (reference sequence). This CDR3 reads CASSPLIADTEAFF. CDR3 in DNA: TGTGCCAGCAGCCCCCTCATAGCGGACACTGAAGCTTTCTTT.

The genes are TRBV6-1 and TRBJ2-3; 7 nucleotides agree with TRBD1. Trimming took 6 bases from V and 0 from J; bases not matched to a gene: 9. Germline CDR1 MNHNS, CDR2 SASEGT. This CDR3 has 16 residues. The CDR3 nucleotides are TGTGCCAGCAGCGAACGACAGGGCCGTAGCACAGATACGCAGTATTTT. This gives the protein CASSERQGRSTDTQYF.

The rearrangement links TRBV27 to TRBJ2-3; 9 nucleotides match TRBD1. Germline loops: CDR1 MNHEY, CDR2 SMNVEV (reference sequence). The CDR3 length is 15 residues. J lost 3 bases, V lost 5 bases, and 6 bases had no gene match. The CDR3 DNA sequence: TGTGCCAGCAGTCCGACCGGGACAGGGACAGATACGCAGTATTTT. It codes for CASSPTGTGTDTQYF.